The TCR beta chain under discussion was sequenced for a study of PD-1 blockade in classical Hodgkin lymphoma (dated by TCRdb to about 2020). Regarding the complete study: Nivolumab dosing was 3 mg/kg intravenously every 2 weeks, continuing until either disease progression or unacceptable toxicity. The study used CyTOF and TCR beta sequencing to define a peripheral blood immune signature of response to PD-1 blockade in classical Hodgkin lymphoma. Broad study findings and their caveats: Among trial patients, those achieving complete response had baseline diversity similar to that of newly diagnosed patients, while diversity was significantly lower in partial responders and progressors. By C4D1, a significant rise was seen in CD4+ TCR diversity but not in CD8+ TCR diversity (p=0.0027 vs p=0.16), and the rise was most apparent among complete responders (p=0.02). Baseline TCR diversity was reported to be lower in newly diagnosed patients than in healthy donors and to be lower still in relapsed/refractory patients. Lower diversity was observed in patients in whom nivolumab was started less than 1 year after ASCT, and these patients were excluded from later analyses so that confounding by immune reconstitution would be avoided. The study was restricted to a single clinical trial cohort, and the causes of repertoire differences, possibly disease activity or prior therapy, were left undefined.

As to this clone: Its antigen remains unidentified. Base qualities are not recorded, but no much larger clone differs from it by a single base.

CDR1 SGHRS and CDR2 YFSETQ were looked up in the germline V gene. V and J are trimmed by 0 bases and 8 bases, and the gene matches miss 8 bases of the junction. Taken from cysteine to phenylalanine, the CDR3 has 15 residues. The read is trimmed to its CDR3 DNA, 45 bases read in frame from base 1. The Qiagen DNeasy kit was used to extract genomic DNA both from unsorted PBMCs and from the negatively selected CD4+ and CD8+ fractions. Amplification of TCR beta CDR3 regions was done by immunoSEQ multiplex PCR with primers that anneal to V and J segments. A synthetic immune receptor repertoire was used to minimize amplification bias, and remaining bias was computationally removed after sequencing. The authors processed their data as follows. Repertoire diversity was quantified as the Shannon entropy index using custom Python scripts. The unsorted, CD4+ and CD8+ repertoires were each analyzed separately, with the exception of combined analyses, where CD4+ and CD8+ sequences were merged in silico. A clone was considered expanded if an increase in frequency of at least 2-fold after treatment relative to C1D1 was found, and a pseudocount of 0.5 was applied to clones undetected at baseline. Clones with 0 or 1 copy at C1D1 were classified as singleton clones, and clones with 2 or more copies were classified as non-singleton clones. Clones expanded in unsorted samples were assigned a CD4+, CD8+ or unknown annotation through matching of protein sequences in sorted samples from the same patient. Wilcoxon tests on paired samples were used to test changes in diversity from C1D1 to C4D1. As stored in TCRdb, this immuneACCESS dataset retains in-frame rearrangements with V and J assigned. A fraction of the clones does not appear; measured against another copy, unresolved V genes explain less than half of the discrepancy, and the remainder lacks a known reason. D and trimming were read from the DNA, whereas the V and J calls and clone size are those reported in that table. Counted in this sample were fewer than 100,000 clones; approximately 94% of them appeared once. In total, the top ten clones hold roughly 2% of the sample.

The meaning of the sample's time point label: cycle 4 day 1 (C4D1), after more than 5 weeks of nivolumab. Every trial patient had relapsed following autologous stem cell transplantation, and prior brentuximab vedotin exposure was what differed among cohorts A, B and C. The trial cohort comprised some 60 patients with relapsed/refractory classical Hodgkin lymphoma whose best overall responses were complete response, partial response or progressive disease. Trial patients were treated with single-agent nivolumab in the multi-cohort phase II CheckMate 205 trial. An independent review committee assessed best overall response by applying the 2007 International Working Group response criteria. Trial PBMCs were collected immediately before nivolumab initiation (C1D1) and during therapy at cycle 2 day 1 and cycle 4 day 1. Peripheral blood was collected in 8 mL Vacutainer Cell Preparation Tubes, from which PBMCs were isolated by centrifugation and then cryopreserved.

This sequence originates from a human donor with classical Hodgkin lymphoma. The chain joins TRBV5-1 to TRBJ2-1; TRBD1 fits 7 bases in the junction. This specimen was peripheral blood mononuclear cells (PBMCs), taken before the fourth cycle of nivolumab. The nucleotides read TGCGCCAGCAGCTTGGCGGCAGGGGGTTGGGATGAGCAGTTCTTC. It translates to CASSLAAGGWDEQFF.